The 17 T cell receptor beta chains listed next were all sequenced from one sample in a study of control samples from healthy donors and cancer patients. Some clones are missing from TCRdb's copy, which holds only in-frame ones; the method was immunoSEQ multiplex PCR. The sample comprises around 130,000 clones, approximately 87% of which are singletons, and about 12% rests with the top ten. The source material was blood. Receptors were obtained from a young man in good health.

This rearrangement joins TRBV19 to TRBJ2-3, with 7 bases identical to TRBD2. Unmatched junction bases numbered 3, after V lost 1 base and J lost 2 bases. CDR3 length: 15 amino acids. CDR1 is LNHDA and CDR2 is SQIVND in the germline V gene (reference sequence). CDR3 coding DNA: TGTGCCAGTAGTATAGGAGCGGGGCCCACAGATACGCAGTATTTT. Residues: CASSIGAGPTDTQYF.

The chain employs TRBV5-1 and TRBJ2-7, with TRBD1 as a possible D gene (5 bases). The CDR3 loop spans 11 amino acids. The germline gives CDR1 SGHRS, CDR2 YFSETQ. The V and J ends lost 5 bases and 4 bases respectively, with 7 bases between them. The CDR3 loop reads CASRGAYEQYF. The CDR3 DNA reads TGCGCCAGCAGAGGGGCGTACGAGCAGTACTTC.

This clone was recorded only once. V usage is TRBV19 and J usage is TRBJ1-2; TRBD1 might be the D (6 bases). This CDR3 is 14 amino acids long. With 5 bases removed from V and 0 bases from J, the gap between germline ends came to 10 bases. Germline assignment: CDR1 LNHDA and CDR2 SQIVND (reference sequence). The CDR3, as DNA: TGTGCCAGTAGTTTCGAGGGGGCTAACTATGGCTACACCTTC. It specifies CASSFEGANYGYTF. Based on the CDR3 plus reference TRBV19 and TRBJ1-2, the full variable domain is DGGITQSPKYLFRKEGQNVTLSCEQNLNHDAMYWYRQDPGQGLRLIYYSQIVNDFQKGDIAEGYSVSREKKESFPLTVTSAQKNPTAFYLCASSFEGANYGYTFGSGTRLTVV.

V gene TRBV5-6 combines with J gene TRBJ2-5; D unclear. From germline, CDR1 is SGHDT and CDR2 YYEEEE. This CDR3 region has 13 residues. Trimming cost V 6 bases and J 2 bases, with 11 bases left between them. The DNA for the CDR3 is TGTGCCAGCACAGGCCAGGAACAAGAGACCCAGTACTTC. This gives the protein CASTGQEQETQYF.

For this clone: A junction end diverges from the germline sequence, so it may reflect a read error. CDR3 DNA sequence: TGTGCCAGCCGTGATGGACTAGCGGACCCTAATGAGCAGTTCTTC. Encoded protein: CASRDGLADPNEQFF. This chain joins TRBV2 and TRBJ2-1; TRBD2 agrees at 10 bases. The CDR3 has 15 residues. Germline CDR1 is SNHLY and CDR2 is FYNNEI. Together with reference TRBV2 and TRBJ2-1, the CDR3 gives the full variable domain: EPEVTQTPSHQVTQMGQEVILRCVPISNHLYFYWYRQILGQKVEFLVSFYNNEISEKSEIFDDQFSVERPDGSNFTLKIRSTKLEDSAMYFCASRDGLADPNEQFFGPGTRLTVL.

The J gene is TRBJ1-1, the V gene TRBV27, with 7 bases fitting TRBD1. This CDR3 is built from 15 residues. The V gene end was trimmed by 8 bases and the J gene end by 3 bases; junction bases not matched to a gene: 12. CDR1 and CDR2 from the germline V gene are MNHEY and SMNVEV (reference sequence). Here the CDR3 DNA reads TGTGCCAGCTTTTCCTTCGGGACAGCGGACACTGAAGCTTTCTTT. This gives the protein CASFSFGTADTEAFF.

The chain couples TRBV27 to TRBJ2-3, with D maybe TRBD2 (5 bases). The CDR3 is made up of 15 amino acids. The germline V gene has CDR1 MNHEY and CDR2 SMNVEV (reference sequence). V dropped 4 bases and J dropped 4 bases, with 15 bases sitting between them. CDR3 DNA: TGTGCCAGCAGTTCTGAGGGAAATATAGCAGATACGCAGTATTTT. It specifies CASSSEGNIADTQYF.

This clone appeared once. The V gene is TRBV2, the J gene TRBJ1-2, with D hard to call. V lost 3 bases to trimming and J lost 6 bases, with 11 bases between them. The CDR3 has 13 residues. The germline CDR1 and CDR2 sequences are SNHLY and FYNNEI. The CDR3 sequence is CASSERVEDGYTF. CDR3 sequence (DNA): TGTGCCAGCAGTGAGCGGGTGGAAGATGGCTACACCTTC.

The V call is TRBV4-1, the J call TRBJ2-2; 9 bases align to TRBD2. The CDR3 loop spans 17 amino acids. The V gene's germline CDR1 is MGHRA and CDR2 YSYEKL. The V and J ends lost 1 base and 5 bases, in that order; junction bases with no gene match: 8. The CDR3 loop is CASSQGAASGVTGELFF. For the CDR3, the DNA is TGCGCCAGCAGCCAAGGGGCGGCTAGCGGGGTAACCGGGGAGCTGTTTTTT.

J is TRBJ1-2 and V is TRBV7-3, with D maybe TRBD1 (6 bases). This CDR3 is built from 13 residues. CDR1 is SGHTA and CDR2 is FQGTGA in the germline V gene. Trimming took 3 bases from V and 1 from J, leaving 6 bases between them. This CDR3 reads CASSLDSNYGYTF. As DNA, the CDR3 is TGTGCCAGCAGCTTGGACAGTAACTATGGCTACACCTTC.

This chain links TRBV30 with TRBJ1-3, with D possibly being TRBD1 (5 bases). The CDR3 totals 17 residues. The germline V and J ends were trimmed by 4 bases and 1 base, with 20 bases remaining between them. Germline V gene data show CDR1 as GTSNPN and CDR2 as SVGIG (reference sequence). The CDR3 is CAWMGPFHSVSGNTIYF. The CDR3 bases are TGTGCCTGGATGGGACCGTTCCACTCTGTTTCTGGAAACACCATATATTTT.

This clone appeared once. This sequence joins TRBV5-6 and TRBJ2-1; D is unresolved. V was shortened by 4 bases and J by 6 bases, with 8 bases between the two germline ends. The CDR3 has 12 amino acids. The germline V gene has CDR1 SGHDT and CDR2 YYEEEE. The CDR3 loop is CASSGVVNEQFF. CDR3 in DNA: TGTGCCAGCAGCGGGGTGGTCAATGAGCAGTTCTTC. The whole variable domain, filled in from reference TRBV5-6 and TRBJ2-1, reads DAGVTQSPTHLIKTRGQQVTLRCSPKSGHDTVSWYQQALGQGPQFIFQYYEEEERQRGNFPDRFSGHQFPNYSSELNVNALLLGDSALYLCASSGVVNEQFFGPGTRLTVL.

This clone was recorded once. The rearrangement links TRBV6-5 to TRBJ2-7; D tentatively reads TRBD1 or TRBD2 (6 bases each). This CDR3 comprises 16 residues. CDR1 MNHEY and CDR2 SVGAGI come from the germline V gene. V lost 0 bases to trimming and J lost 2 bases, with 14 bases between them. For the CDR3, the DNA is TGTGCCAGCAGTTACTCGACGGGGGCCTTGACCTACGAGCAGTACTTC. It is translated as CASSYSTGALTYEQYF.

About this clone itself: Different DNA sequences within this sample yield the same CDR3. V and J are TRBV28 and TRBJ1-4; no clear D gene. Trimming took off 2 bases at V and 7 bases at J, with 2 bases between the two ends. The CDR3 sequence is 11 residues long. In germline, CDR1 is MDHEN, CDR2 SYDVKM. This CDR3 is CASSLTEKLFF. The CDR3 DNA sequence: TGTGCCAGCAGTTTAACTGAAAAACTGTTTTTT. The whole variable domain, filled in from reference TRBV28 and TRBJ1-4, reads DVKVTQSSRYLVKRTGEKVFLECVQDMDHENMFWYRQDPGLGLRLIYFSYDVKMKEKGDIPEGYSVSREKKERFSLILESASTNQTSMYLCASSLTEKLFFGSGTQLSVL.

The J gene is TRBJ1-5, the V gene TRBV6-5; D is perhaps TRBD1 (6 bases). CDR1 is MNHEY and CDR2 is SVGAGI in the germline V gene. V was trimmed by 6 bases and J by 6 bases, leaving 15 bases between them. This CDR3 is 14 amino acids long. The CDR3 coding sequence is TGTGCCAGCAGCGAGGGGGGGGCAGGTCAGCCCCAGCATTTT. Its translation: CASSEGGAGQPQHF.

This clone was recorded once. The junction departs from germline at one end; a sequencing error may be responsible. The chain links TRBV14 to TRBJ1-4; D might be TRBD1 (5 bases). This CDR3 spans 14 amino acids. Germline values: CDR1 SGHDN, CDR2 FVKESK. This chain's CDR3 is CASSQGWGESRVVF. Written as DNA, the CDR3 is TGTGCCAGCAGCCAAGGTTGGGGGGAGTCACGAGTAGTCTTT.

There are a few counts of this clone. The chain joins TRBV29-1 to TRBJ1-4, with 8 bases lining up with TRBD1. Germline values: CDR1 SQVTM, CDR2 ANQGSEA. This CDR3 is built from 18 residues. V lost 4 bases, J lost 3 bases, and 16 bases stayed unmatched. CDR3 residues: CSVASGWGRGQANEKLFF. CDR3 in DNA: TGCAGCGTTGCCAGCGGCTGGGGCAGGGGGCAGGCTAATGAAAAACTGTTTTTT.